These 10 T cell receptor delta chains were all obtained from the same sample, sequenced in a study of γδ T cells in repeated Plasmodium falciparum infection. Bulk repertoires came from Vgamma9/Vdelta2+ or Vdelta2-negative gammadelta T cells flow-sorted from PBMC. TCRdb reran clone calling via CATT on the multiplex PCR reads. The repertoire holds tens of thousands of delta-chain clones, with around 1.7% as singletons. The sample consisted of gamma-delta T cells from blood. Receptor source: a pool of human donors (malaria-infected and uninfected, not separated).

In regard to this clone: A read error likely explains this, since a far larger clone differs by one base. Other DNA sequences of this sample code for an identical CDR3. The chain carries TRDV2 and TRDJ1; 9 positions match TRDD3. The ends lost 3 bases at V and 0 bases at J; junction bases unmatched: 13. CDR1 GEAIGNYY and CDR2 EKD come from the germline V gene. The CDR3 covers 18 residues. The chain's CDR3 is CACDHSSLGDPYTDKLIF. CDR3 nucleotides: TGTGCCTGTGACCATTCTTCCCTGGGGGATCCGTACACCGATAAACTCATCTTT.

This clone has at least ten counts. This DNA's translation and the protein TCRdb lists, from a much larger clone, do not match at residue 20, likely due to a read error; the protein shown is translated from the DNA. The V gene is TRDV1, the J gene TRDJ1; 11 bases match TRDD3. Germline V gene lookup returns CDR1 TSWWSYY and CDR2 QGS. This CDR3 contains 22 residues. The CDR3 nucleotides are TGTGCTCTTGGGGACCTTTCCTCCTACGGGTTACTGGGGGATAGGAACACCGATAAACCCATCTTT. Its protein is CALGDLSSYGLLGDRNTDKPIF.

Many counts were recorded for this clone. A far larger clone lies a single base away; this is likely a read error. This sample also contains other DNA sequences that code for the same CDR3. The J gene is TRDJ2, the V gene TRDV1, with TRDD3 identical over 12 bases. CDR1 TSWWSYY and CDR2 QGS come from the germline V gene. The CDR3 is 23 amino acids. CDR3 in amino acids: CALGAFKPTLGDTPPLLTAQLFF. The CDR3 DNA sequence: TGTGCCCTTGGGGCCTTCAAACCTACACTGGGGGATACCCCTCCCCTCCTAACAGCACAACTCTTCTTT.

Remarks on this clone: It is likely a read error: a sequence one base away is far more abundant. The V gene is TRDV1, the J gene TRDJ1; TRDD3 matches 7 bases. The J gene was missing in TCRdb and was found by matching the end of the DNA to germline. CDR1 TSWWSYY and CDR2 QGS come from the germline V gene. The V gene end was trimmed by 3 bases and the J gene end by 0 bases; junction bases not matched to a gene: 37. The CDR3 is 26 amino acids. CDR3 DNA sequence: TGTGCTCTTGGGGAGCCCCAGCCCCAGCCATTCCGTACAGTACTGGGGAGATTCTTTTACACCGATAAACTCATCTTT. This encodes CALGEPQPQPFRTVLGRFFYTDKLIF.

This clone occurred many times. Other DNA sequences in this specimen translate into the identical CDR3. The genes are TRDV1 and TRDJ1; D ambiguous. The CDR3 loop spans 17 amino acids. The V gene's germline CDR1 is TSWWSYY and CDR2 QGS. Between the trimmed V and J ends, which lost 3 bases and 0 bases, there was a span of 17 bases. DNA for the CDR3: TGTGCTCTTGGGGACGCGAGTAAACCACGAAACACCGATAAACTCATCTTT. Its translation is CALGDASKPRNTDKLIF.

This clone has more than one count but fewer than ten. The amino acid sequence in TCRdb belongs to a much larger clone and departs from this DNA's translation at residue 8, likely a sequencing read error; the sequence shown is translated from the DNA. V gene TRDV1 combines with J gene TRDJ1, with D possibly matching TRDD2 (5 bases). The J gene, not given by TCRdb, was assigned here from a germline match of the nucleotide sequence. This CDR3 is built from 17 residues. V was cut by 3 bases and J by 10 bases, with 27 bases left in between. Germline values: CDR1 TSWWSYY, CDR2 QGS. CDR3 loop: CALGETSHLPQEGGLIF. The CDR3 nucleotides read TGTGCTCTTGGGGAGACTTCCCACCTCCCGCAAGAAGGTGGACTCATCTTT.

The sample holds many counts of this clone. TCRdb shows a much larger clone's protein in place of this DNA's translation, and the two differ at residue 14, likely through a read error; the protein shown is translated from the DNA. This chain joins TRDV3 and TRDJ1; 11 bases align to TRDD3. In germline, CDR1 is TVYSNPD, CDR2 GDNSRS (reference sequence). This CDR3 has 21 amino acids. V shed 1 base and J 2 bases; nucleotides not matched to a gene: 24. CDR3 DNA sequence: TGTGCCTTTAAAGGTGGGGTTCCTTTCCACTGGGGGATAAGGGGAACCGATAAACTCATCTTT. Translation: CAFKGGVPFHWGIRGTDKLIF.

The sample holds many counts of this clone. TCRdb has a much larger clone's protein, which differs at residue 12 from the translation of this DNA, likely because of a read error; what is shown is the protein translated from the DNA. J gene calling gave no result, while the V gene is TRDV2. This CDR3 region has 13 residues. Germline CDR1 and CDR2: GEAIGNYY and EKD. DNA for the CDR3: TGTGCCTGTGACACCGGGCTGTCCATGAAGCTCACCTTT. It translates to CACDTGLSMKLTF.

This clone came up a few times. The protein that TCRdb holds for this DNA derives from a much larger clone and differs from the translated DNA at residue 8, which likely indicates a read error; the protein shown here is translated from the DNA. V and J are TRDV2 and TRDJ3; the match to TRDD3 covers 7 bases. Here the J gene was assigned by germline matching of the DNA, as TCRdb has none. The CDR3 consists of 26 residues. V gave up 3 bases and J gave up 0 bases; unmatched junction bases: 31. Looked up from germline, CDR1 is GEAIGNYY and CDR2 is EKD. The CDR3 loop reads CACDVRYSLHYYWGTRDSWDTRQMFF. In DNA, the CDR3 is TGTGCCTGTGACGTACGTTACTCCCTACACTATTACTGGGGAACGAGGGACTCCTGGGACACCCGACAGATGTTTTTC.

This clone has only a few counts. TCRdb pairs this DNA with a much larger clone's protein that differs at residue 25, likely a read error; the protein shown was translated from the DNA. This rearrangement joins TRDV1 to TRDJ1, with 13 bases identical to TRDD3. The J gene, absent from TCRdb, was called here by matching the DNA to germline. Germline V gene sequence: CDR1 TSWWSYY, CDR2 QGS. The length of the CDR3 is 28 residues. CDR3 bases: TGTGCTCTTGGGGAACTACCCGCGGCCTTCCTACGTTTTGGACTGGGGGATACGCCGTCACGGTACACCGATAGACTCATCTTT. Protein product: CALGELPAAFLRFGLGDTPSRYTDRLIF.